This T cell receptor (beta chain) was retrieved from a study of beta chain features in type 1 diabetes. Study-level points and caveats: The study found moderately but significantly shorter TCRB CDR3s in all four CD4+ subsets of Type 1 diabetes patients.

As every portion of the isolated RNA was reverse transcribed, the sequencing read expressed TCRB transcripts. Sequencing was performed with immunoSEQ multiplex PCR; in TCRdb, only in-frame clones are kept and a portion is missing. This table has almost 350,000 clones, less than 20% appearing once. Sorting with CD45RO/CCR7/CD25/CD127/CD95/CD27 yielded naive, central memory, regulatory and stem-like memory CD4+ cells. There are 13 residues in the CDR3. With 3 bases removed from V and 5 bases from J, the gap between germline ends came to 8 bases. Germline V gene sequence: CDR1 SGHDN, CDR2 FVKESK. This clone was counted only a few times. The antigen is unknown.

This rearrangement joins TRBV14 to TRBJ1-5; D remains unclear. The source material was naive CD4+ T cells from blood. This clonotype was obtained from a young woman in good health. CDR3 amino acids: CASSQTSYQPQHF. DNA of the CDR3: TGTGCCAGCAGCCAGACAAGCTATCAGCCCCAGCATTTT.